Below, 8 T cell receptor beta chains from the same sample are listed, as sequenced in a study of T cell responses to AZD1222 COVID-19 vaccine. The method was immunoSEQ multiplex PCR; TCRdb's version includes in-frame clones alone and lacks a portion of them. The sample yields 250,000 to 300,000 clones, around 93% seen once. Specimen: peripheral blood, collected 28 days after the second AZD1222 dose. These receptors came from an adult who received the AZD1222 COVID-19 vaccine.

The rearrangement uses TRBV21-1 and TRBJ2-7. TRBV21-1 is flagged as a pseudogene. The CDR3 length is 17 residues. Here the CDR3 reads CASRKVVSWEPSYEQYF. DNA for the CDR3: TGTGCCAGCAGGAAGGTGGTATCGTGGGAACCCTCCTACGAGCAGTACTTC.

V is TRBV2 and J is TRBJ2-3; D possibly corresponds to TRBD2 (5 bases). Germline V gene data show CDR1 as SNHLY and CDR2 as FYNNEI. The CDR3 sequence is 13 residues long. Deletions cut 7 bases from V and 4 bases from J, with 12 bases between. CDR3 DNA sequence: TGTGCCAGCACCCCGGGGTACCCAGATACGCAGTATTTT. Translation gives CASTPGYPDTQYF.

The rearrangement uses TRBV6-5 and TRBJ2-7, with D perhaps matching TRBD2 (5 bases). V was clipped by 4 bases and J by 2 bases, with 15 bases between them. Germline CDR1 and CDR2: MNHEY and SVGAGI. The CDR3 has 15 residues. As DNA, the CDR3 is TGTGCCAGCAGTTCCGGACTTAGGGTTCCCTACGAGCAGTACTTC. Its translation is CASSSGLRVPYEQYF.

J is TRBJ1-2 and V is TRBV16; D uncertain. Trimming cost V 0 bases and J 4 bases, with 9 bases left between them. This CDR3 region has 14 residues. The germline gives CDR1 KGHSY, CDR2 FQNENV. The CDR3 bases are TGTGCCAGCAGCCAATCTAGGGCCTTCTATGGCTACACCTTC. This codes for CASSQSRAFYGYTF.

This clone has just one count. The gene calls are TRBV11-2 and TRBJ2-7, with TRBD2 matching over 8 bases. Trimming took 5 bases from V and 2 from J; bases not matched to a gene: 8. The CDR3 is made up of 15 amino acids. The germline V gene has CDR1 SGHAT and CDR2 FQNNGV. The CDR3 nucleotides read TGTGCCAGCAGCATCGGGACTAGTGGGCCCTACGAGCAGTACTTC. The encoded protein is CASSIGTSGPYEQYF.

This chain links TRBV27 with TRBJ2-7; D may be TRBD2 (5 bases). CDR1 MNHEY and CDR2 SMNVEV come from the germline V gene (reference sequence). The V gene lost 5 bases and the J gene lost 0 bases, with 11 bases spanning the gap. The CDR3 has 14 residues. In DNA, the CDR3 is TGTGCCAGCAGTGTTAGCGCCCTCTCCTACGAGCAGTACTTC. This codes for CASSVSALSYEQYF.

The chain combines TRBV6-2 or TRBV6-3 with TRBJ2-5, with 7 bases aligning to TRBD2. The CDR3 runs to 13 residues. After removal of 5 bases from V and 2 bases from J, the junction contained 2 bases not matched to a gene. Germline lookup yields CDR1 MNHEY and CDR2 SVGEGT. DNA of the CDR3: TGTGCCAGCAGTCGGACTAGGCAAGAGACCCAGTACTTC. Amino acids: CASSRTRQETQYF.

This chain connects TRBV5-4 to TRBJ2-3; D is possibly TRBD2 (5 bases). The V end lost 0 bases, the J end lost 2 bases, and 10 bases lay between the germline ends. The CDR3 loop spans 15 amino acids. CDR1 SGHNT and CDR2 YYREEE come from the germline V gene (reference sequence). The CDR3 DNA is TGTGCCAGCAGCTTGGTTTTAGCGCCCACAGATACGCAGTATTTT. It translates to CASSLVLAPTDTQYF.